The next 14 T cell receptor beta chains were all read from a single sample in a study of technical replicates of blood from several donors. Method: immunoSEQ multiplex PCR; TCRdb's copy keeps in-frame clones and lacks some. The table shows about 61,000 clones, with almost 97% occurring only once. The sequencing input was T cells isolated from PBMCs. These receptors were taken from a human donor in good health.

The chain links TRBV5-1 to TRBJ1-6, with D unclear. The CDR3 runs 15 residues. In germline, CDR1 is SGHRS, CDR2 YFSETQ. Trimming cost V 2 bases and J 4 bases, with 10 bases left between them. CDR3 protein: CASSFGLTYNSPLHF. The DNA for the CDR3 is TGCGCCAGCAGCTTTGGACTGACTTATAATTCACCCCTCCACTTT.

The chain employs TRBV6-5 and TRBJ1-5; TRBD1 matches 8 bases. Losses at the gene ends were 6 bases for V and 4 bases for J; bases not matched to a gene: 2. The CDR3 loop spans 13 amino acids. Germline assignment: CDR1 MNHEY and CDR2 SVGAGI. CDR3 nucleotide sequence: TGTGCCAGCAGAACAGGGGGGAATCAGCCCCAGCATTTT. Translated, it gives CASRTGGNQPQHF.

CDR3 region: CAWANSNSNQPQHF. In DNA form, the CDR3 reads TGTGCCTGGGCGAACAGCAATAGCAATCAGCCCCAGCATTTT. The rearrangement links TRBV30 to TRBJ1-5, with no clear D. V was trimmed by 5 bases and J by 0 bases, leaving 11 bases between them. CDR1 and CDR2 from the germline V gene are GTSNPN and SVGIG (reference sequence). The CDR3 is made up of 14 amino acids.

The chain combines TRBV6-4 with TRBJ2-1; 10 bases agree with TRBD2. V lost 6 bases, J lost 7 bases, and 18 bases stayed unmatched. Germline values: CDR1 MRHNA, CDR2 SNTAGT. The CDR3 is 18 residues long. The CDR3 protein is CASSPQLGSGRARNEQFF. As DNA, the CDR3 is TGTGCCAGCAGCCCCCAGCTTGGGAGCGGGAGGGCCAGGAATGAGCAGTTCTTC.

The J gene is TRBJ1-6, the V gene TRBV9; TRBD1 is a possible D gene (6 bases). Germline V gives CDR1 SGDLS, CDR2 YYNGEE. Trimming took off 0 bases at V and 0 bases at J, with 10 bases between the two ends. The CDR3 consists of 17 residues. CDR3 DNA: TGTGCCAGCAGCGTAGGAGGGGGTGACTCCTATAATTCACCCCTCCACTTT. Translating gives CASSVGGGDSYNSPLHF.

This rearrangement joins TRBV18 to TRBJ2-5; tentatively, D is TRBD1 (6 bases). Germline CDR1 and CDR2: KGHSH and LQKENI. The CDR3 loop spans 14 amino acids. Trimming took 4 bases from V and 4 from J, leaving 13 bases between them. CDR3 loop: CASSLSRGGETQYF. The CDR3, as DNA: TGTGCCAGCTCACTATCGAGAGGGGGAGAGACCCAGTACTTC.

The CDR3 loop reads CASQRTQYEQYF. The CDR3 DNA sequence: TGCGCCAGCCAAAGGACTCAGTACGAGCAGTACTTC. This chain links TRBV5-1 with TRBJ2-7; a weak D match, TRBD2 (5 bases). Trimming pared 7 bases from V and 4 bases from J, leaving 12 bases between. The CDR3 has 12 residues. CDR1 is SGHRS, CDR2 YFSETQ, per germline.

This sequence joins TRBV11-2 and TRBJ2-2; D is undetermined. CDR1 SGHAT and CDR2 FQNNGV come from the germline V gene. This CDR3 has 13 residues. The V end lost 6 bases, the J end lost 4 bases, and 9 bases lay between the germline ends. CDR3 sequence reads: CASSQETTGELFF. In DNA, the CDR3 is TGTGCCAGCAGTCAGGAAACCACCGGGGAGCTGTTTTTT. The whole variable domain, remainder taken from reference TRBV11-2 and TRBJ2-2, is EAGVAQSPRYKIIEKRQSVAFWCNPISGHATLYWYQQILGQGPKLLIQFQNNGVVDDSQLPKDRFSAERLKGVDSTLKIQPAKLEDSAVYLCASSQETTGELFFGEGSRLTVL.

This chain links TRBV2 with TRBJ1-5; 8 bases fit TRBD1. The CDR3 totals 14 residues. The trim removed 5 bases at V and 6 bases at J, leaving 6 bases unmatched. Germline CDR1 reads SNHLY; CDR2 reads FYNNEI. The DNA of the CDR3 is TGTGCCAGCAGTACCGGGACAGGACCTCAGCCCCAGCATTTT. This codes for CASSTGTGPQPQHF.

V is TRBV7-2 and J is TRBJ1-2; 7 bases match TRBD1. The CDR3 has 15 amino acids. Germline CDR1 SGHTA, CDR2 FQGNSA. V shed 5 bases and J 4 bases; nucleotides not matched to a gene: 10. The CDR3 coding sequence is TGTGCCAGCAGCCGCGGAGGGGGCGCAGGCTATGGCTACACCTTC. Amino acids: CASSRGGGAGYGYTF. The full variable domain, in which reference TRBV7-2 and TRBJ1-2 provide the parts outside the CDR3, is GAGVSQSPSNKVTEKGKDVELRCDPISGHTALYWYRQSLGQGLEFLIYFQGNSAPDKSGLPSDRFSAERTGGSVSTLTIQRTQQEDSAVYLCASSRGGGAGYGYTFGSGTRLTVV.

V gene TRBV13 combines with J gene TRBJ2-5; TRBD2 matches at 13 bases. V lost 2 bases, J lost 0 bases, and 6 bases stayed unmatched. Germline V gene lookup returns CDR1 PRHDT and CDR2 FYEKMQ (reference sequence). The CDR3 loop spans 18 amino acids. The CDR3 DNA follows: TGTGCCAGCAGCTTAATACTAGCGGGAGGGGCGTACCAAGAGACCCAGTACTTC. It is translated as CASSLILAGGAYQETQYF.

J is TRBJ1-6 and V is TRBV30; 9 bases fit TRBD1. Per the germline V gene, CDR1 is GTSNPN and CDR2 is SVGIG (reference sequence). V was clipped by 4 bases and J by 10 bases; unmatched bases: 8. This CDR3 is 14 amino acids long. The DNA for the CDR3 is TGTGCCTGGACAACGGGGACAGGGTACTCACCCCTCCACTTT. Protein: CAWTTGTGYSPLHF.

This sequence joins TRBV7-8 and TRBJ1-4; tentative D call: TRBD1 (5 bases). The CDR3 is made up of 17 amino acids. Trimming shortened V by 1 base and J by 5 bases, and 17 bases separated the two germline ends. The germline V gene encodes CDR1 SGHVS and CDR2 FQNEAQ. CDR3 residues: CASSLVGVGTRNEKLFF. DNA of the CDR3: TGTGCCAGCAGCTTAGTAGGGGTGGGGACTCGAAATGAAAAACTGTTTTTT. The complete variable domain, with remaining parts taken from reference TRBV7-8 and TRBJ1-4, reads GAGVSQSPRYKVAKRGQDVALRCDPISGHVSLFWYQQALGQGPEFLTYFQNEAQLDKSGLPSDRFFAERPEGSVSTLKIQRTQQEDSAVYLCASSLVGVGTRNEKLFFGSGTQLSVL.

The chain carries TRBV29-1 and TRBJ1-4; D is unclear. The CDR3 covers 12 residues. Trimming removed 4 bases at V and 2 bases at J, with 5 bases between. The germline V gene has CDR1 SQVTM and CDR2 ANQGSEA. The CDR3 loop reads CSVGATNEKLFF. The CDR3 region has the DNA TGCAGCGTTGGGGCGACTAATGAAAAACTGTTTTTT.